The rows below give T cell receptor beta chains drawn from one sample of a study of cytotoxic CD8 clonotypes in ibrutinib-treated CLL. The data were produced by immunoSEQ multiplex PCR, yet TCRdb's version contains in-frame clones alone and is incomplete. The repertoire holds over 200,000 clones, about four fifths seen once, with roughly 11% in the top ten. The input for sequencing was PBMCs, taken after 12 months of ibrutinib treatment. The source of these receptors is a human donor with chronic lymphocytic leukemia. CDR3s include the opening cysteine and the closing phenylalanine or tryptophan. D genes are given only for firm matches. Clone size appears in some rows only: once, few, many, or a class for an expanded clone.

j_call: TRBJ1-4
d_call: TRBD1
clone_size: -
v_call: TRBV28
cdr3_nt: TGTGCCAGCAGTTTACGGACAGGGGCTAATGAAAAACTGTTTTTT
cdr3_aa: CASSLRTGANEKLFF

j_call: TRBJ2-7
d_call: -
clone_size: -
v_call: TRBV11-2
cdr3_nt: TGTGCCAGCAGCTTAGATCGCGGATCCTACGAGCAGTACTTC
cdr3_aa: CASSLDRGSYEQYF

j_call: TRBJ1-5
d_call: -
clone_size: -
v_call: TRBV5-1
cdr3_nt: TGCGCCAGCAGCTTAGGGCAGGCCGACGTCGGGCAGCCCCAGCATTTT
cdr3_aa: CASSLGQADVGQPQHF

j_call: TRBJ2-1
d_call: TRBD2
clone_size: -
v_call: TRBV10-2
cdr3_nt: TGCGCCAGCAGTGGTACTAGCGGTTACAATGAGCAGTTCTTC
cdr3_aa: CASSGTSGYNEQFF

j_call: TRBJ1-6
d_call: -
clone_size: -
v_call: TRBV7-9
cdr3_nt: TGTGCCAGCAGCTTAACAGATAATAATTCACCCCTCCACTTT
cdr3_aa: CASSLTDNNSPLHF

j_call: TRBJ2-2
d_call: -
clone_size: -
v_call: TRBV7-9
cdr3_nt: TGTGCCAGCAGCTCCACCGAGGTTCGTCCCGCACGGTTGCCCGGGGAGCTGTTTTTT
cdr3_aa: CASSSTEVRPARLPGELFF

j_call: TRBJ2-7
d_call: TRBD2
clone_size: -
v_call: TRBV5-6
cdr3_nt: TGTGCCAGCAGCTTAAGCGGGAGGCCCTACGAGCAGTACTTC
cdr3_aa: CASSLSGRPYEQYF

j_call: TRBJ2-1
d_call: TRBD2
clone_size: -
v_call: TRBV7-2
cdr3_nt: TGTGCCAGCAGTCCCAGACTAGCCGCTGAGCAGTTCTTC
cdr3_aa: CASSPRLAAEQFF

j_call: TRBJ2-7
d_call: -
clone_size: -
v_call: TRBV28
cdr3_nt: TGTGCCAGCAGTAGTGTGGTAGAAAGGGTGCAGTACTTC
cdr3_aa: CASSSVVERVQYF

j_call: TRBJ1-5
d_call: -
clone_size: few
v_call: TRBV27
cdr3_nt: TGTGCCAGCAGAAAATGGAGACCCCGGACACTCATAGATAGCAATCAGCCCCAGCATTTT
cdr3_aa: CASRKWRPRTLIDSNQPQHF

j_call: TRBJ1-1
d_call: -
clone_size: -
v_call: TRBV28
cdr3_nt: TGTGCCAGCGATCAGGACGTCGGGCAACACACTGAAGCTTTCTTT
cdr3_aa: CASDQDVGQHTEAFF

j_call: TRBJ1-2
d_call: -
clone_size: -
v_call: TRBV7-2
cdr3_nt: TGTGCCAGCAGCCAACAGACCTATGGCTACACCTTC
cdr3_aa: CASSQQTYGYTF

j_call: TRBJ1-6
d_call: -
clone_size: -
v_call: TRBV14
cdr3_nt: TGTGCCAGCAGCCAAGCAGTGGGAATTTCACCCCTCCACTTT
cdr3_aa: CASSQAVGISPLHF

j_call: TRBJ2-5
d_call: -
clone_size: once
v_call: TRBV18
cdr3_nt: TGTGCCAGCTCCCTCGTCTTCGGCGGCAACCAAGAGACCCAGTACTTC
cdr3_aa: CASSLVFGGNQETQYF

j_call: TRBJ1-1
d_call: TRBD1
clone_size: -
v_call: TRBV6-9
cdr3_nt: TGTGCCAGCAGTTGGGGACAGTTGAACACTGAAGCTTTCTTT
cdr3_aa: CASSWGQLNTEAFF

j_call: TRBJ1-2
d_call: -
clone_size: -
v_call: TRBV6-1
cdr3_nt: TGTGCCAGCAGCCGCGGCTGGACAGACCCGCTTGGCTACACCTTC
cdr3_aa: CASSRGWTDPLGYTF

j_call: TRBJ1-1
d_call: TRBD1
clone_size: -
v_call: TRBV9
cdr3_nt: TGTGCCAGCAGAAGGGGGCAGGCGGGCACTGAAGCTTTCTTT
cdr3_aa: CASRRGQAGTEAFF

j_call: TRBJ2-1
d_call: TRBD2
clone_size: few
v_call: TRBV28
cdr3_nt: TGTGCCAGCAGTTTTGCGGGAGGGCCAGGCAATGAGCAGTTCTTC
cdr3_aa: CASSFAGGPGNEQFF

j_call: TRBJ1-2
d_call: TRBD1
clone_size: once
v_call: TRBV4-1
cdr3_nt: TGCGCCAGCAGCCAGAATACAGGGGATTACTATGGCTACACCTTC
cdr3_aa: CASSQNTGDYYGYTF

j_call: TRBJ2-1
d_call: -
clone_size: -
v_call: TRBV9
cdr3_nt: TGTGCCAGCAGCGTAGCTCCTTACAATGAGCAGTTCTTC
cdr3_aa: CASSVAPYNEQFF

j_call: TRBJ2-7
d_call: -
clone_size: -
v_call: TRBV27
cdr3_nt: TGTGCCAGCAGTTTATTAGGCACGGGCTACGAGCAGTACTTC
cdr3_aa: CASSLLGTGYEQYF

j_call: TRBJ1-2
d_call: TRBD1
clone_size: once
v_call: TRBV7-9
cdr3_nt: TGTGCCAGCAGCTTAAAAGCTGGACAGGGGTTACAGCGGGGCTACACCTTC
cdr3_aa: CASSLKAGQGLQRGYTF

j_call: TRBJ2-7
d_call: -
clone_size: -
v_call: TRBV5-5
cdr3_nt: TGTGCCACTTCCCGGGACTCCTACGAGCAGTACTTC
cdr3_aa: CATSRDSYEQYF

j_call: TRBJ2-7
d_call: TRBD2
clone_size: -
v_call: TRBV7-2
cdr3_nt: TGTGCCAGCAGCTCATTAGCGGGAGGGCCTCCGTACTTC
cdr3_aa: CASSSLAGGPPYF

j_call: TRBJ1-4
d_call: TRBD1
clone_size: -
v_call: TRBV29-1
cdr3_nt: TGCAGCGTTCGGGCAGGGGGGGCCGTGGATGAAAAACTGTTTTTT
cdr3_aa: CSVRAGGAVDEKLFF

j_call: TRBJ2-7
d_call: TRBD2
clone_size: -
v_call: TRBV4-1
cdr3_nt: TGCGCCAGCAGCCAAGATTCCCGAGGGACTAGCGCCCCCCGGGAGCAGTACTTC
cdr3_aa: CASSQDSRGTSAPREQYF

j_call: TRBJ2-2
d_call: -
clone_size: -
v_call: TRBV11-2
cdr3_nt: TGTGCCAGCAGCTCCCCACGGGCCGGGGAGCTGTTTTTT
cdr3_aa: CASSSPRAGELFF

j_call: TRBJ2-7
d_call: TRBD1
clone_size: -
v_call: TRBV5-1
cdr3_nt: TGCGCCAGCAGCACACAGGGGCCCCCCTACGAGCAGTACTTC
cdr3_aa: CASSTQGPPYEQYF

j_call: TRBJ1-2
d_call: -
clone_size: -
v_call: TRBV6-5
cdr3_nt: TGTGCCAGCAGTCCCCTTGATAGCAACTATGGCTACACCTTC
cdr3_aa: CASSPLDSNYGYTF

j_call: TRBJ2-1
d_call: -
clone_size: once
v_call: TRBV7-7
cdr3_nt: TGTGCTAGCAGCCCTACGCCAGAACATGAGCAGTTCTTC
cdr3_aa: CASSPTPEHEQFF

j_call: TRBJ2-5
d_call: -
clone_size: once
v_call: TRBV2
cdr3_nt: TGTGCCAGCAGTGAATGGATGCTGGAGACCCAGTACTTC
cdr3_aa: CASSEWMLETQYF

j_call: TRBJ1-5
d_call: -
clone_size: few
v_call: TRBV4-1
cdr3_nt: TGCGCCAGCAGCCAAGATGTGGGGGGGAGCAATCAGCCCCAGCATTTT
cdr3_aa: CASSQDVGGSNQPQHF

j_call: TRBJ1-1
d_call: -
clone_size: -
v_call: TRBV13
cdr3_nt: TGTGCCAGCAGCTTACGACGGACGCTGAACACTGAAGCTTTCTTT
cdr3_aa: CASSLRRTLNTEAFF

j_call: TRBJ2-7
d_call: TRBD1
clone_size: -
v_call: TRBV11-3
cdr3_nt: TGTGCCAGCAGCCCCGGGGGACAGGTCGACGAGCAGTACTTC
cdr3_aa: CASSPGGQVDEQYF

j_call: TRBJ2-1
d_call: TRBD2
clone_size: few
v_call: TRBV27
cdr3_nt: TGTGCCAGCAGTTTACGGACTAGCGGGGCTTACAATGAGCAGTTCTTC
cdr3_aa: CASSLRTSGAYNEQFF

j_call: TRBJ1-5
d_call: -
clone_size: -
v_call: TRBV28
cdr3_nt: TGTGCCAGTAGGGGGGTTACTTTTCATAGCAATCAGCCCCAGCATTTT
cdr3_aa: CASRGVTFHSNQPQHF

j_call: TRBJ2-7
d_call: -
clone_size: -
v_call: TRBV10-3
cdr3_nt: TGTGCCATCAGTGAGTCGTGGCAGGGTTCCTACGAGCAGTACTTC
cdr3_aa: CAISESWQGSYEQYF